One TCR beta chain is described in this entry. The data stem from a study of T cell responses to AZD1222 COVID-19 vaccine. Germline loops: CDR1 SGHVS, CDR2 FQNEAQ. V lost 5 bases to trimming and J lost 2 bases, with 17 bases between them. CDR3 size: 16 residues. This table comes from immunoSEQ multiplex PCR, and its TCRdb copy is limited to in-frame clones, with some not included. The repertoire holds around 100,000 clones, with less than 90% as singletons. This chain connects TRBV7-8 to TRBJ2-3; D is ambiguous. Sequences were derived from peripheral blood, sampled on day 0 of AZD1222 vaccination. This receptor was identified in an adult in good health. CDR3 DNA sequence: TGTGCCAGCAGCCCACACGAGACGGAGATCACAGATACGCAGTATTTT. It encodes CASSPHETEITDTQYF.